This T cell receptor beta chain was sequenced for a study of T cells after yellow fever vaccination. Study outcomes and limitations: FACS-sorted repertoires could contain abundant clonotypes contaminating from the bulk population.

This clonotype was detected many times. Antigen unknown. Trimming removed 4 bases at V and 2 bases at J, with 7 bases between. CDR3 length: 13 residues. The V gene's germline CDR1 is SGHTA and CDR2 FQGTGA. TCRdb reprocessed the 5' RACE reads via MiXCR and lists one record per CDR3 protein. Of hundreds of thousands of distinct CDR3 sequences listed, about 8.7% were seen once; the top ten hold more than 15%. Sample: PBMCs, taken on the day of the first yellow fever vaccination. This clonotype originated in a man between 18 and 29 years old who received the YFV17D yellow fever vaccine. The rearrangement joins TRBV7-3 to TRBJ2-3; D unresolved. The CDR3 reads CASSSRVTDTQYF. The CDR3, as DNA: TGTGCCAGCAGCTCACGGGTCACAGATACGCAGTATTTT. Supplemented by reference TRBV7-3 and TRBJ2-3, the full variable domain reads GAGVSQTPSNKVTEKGKYVELRCDPISGHTALYWYRQSLGQGPEFLIYFQGTGAADDSGLPNDRFFAVRPEGSVSTLKIQRTERGDSAVYLCASSSRVTDTQYFGPGTRLTVL.